This TCR beta chain was identified in a study of T cells after yellow fever vaccination. TCRdb itself ran the 5' RACE reads through MiXCR, one entry per CDR3 protein. Here the sample spans some 400,000 distinct CDR3 sequences, roughly 6.2% being singletons. The CDR3 has 15 residues. Germline assignment: CDR1 SGHRS and CDR2 YFSETQ. Unmatched junction bases numbered 7, after V lost 6 bases and J lost 0 bases. Findings and limits, study-wide: Although most clonotypes did not, a small share appeared in both CD4 and CD8 compartments. Post-booster reappearance was seen for most primary-vaccination clones (roughly 96% CD4, 85% to 90% CD8).

This clonotype has a count of ten or more. The antigen remains undetermined. This rearrangement joins TRBV5-1 to TRBJ2-3; 7 bases are shared with TRBD2. The TCR comes from a man under 40 who received the YFV17D yellow fever vaccine. This material consisted of PBMCs, taken 5 days after the yellow fever booster vaccination. CDR3 sequence reads: CASIPAGSSTDTQYF. CDR3 coding DNA: TGCGCCAGCATCCCAGCGGGATCTAGCACAGATACGCAGTATTTT.